Listed below are T cell receptor beta chains from one sample, sequenced in a study of blood T cells in healthy people across ages. TCRdb ran MiXCR on the 5' RACE reads and lists one entry per CDR3 protein. The table shows under 1 million distinct CDR3 sequences, with about 42% occurring only once. The sample consisted of blood. The source of these receptors is a man aged 55 to 70 in good health. Each CDR3 is given with its conserved first and last residue. The D gene is left open where the match is weak. Clone size is stated in some rows and not others, as once, few, many or a class when expanded.

J gene	clone size	V gene	D gene	CDR3 protein	CDR3 DNA
TRBJ1-5	-	TRBV5-5	-	CASSLAGTSNQPQHF	TGTGCCAGCAGCTTGGCAGGCACTAGCAATCAGCCCCAGCATTTT
TRBJ1-4	few	TRBV7-2	TRBD1	CASSFKGQGNEKLFF	TGTGCCAGCAGCTTTAAAGGACAGGGTAATGAAAAACTGTTTTTT
TRBJ2-1	-	TRBV18	-	CASSQDTVYNEQFF	TGTGCCAGCTCACAGGACACAGTCTACAATGAGCAGTTCTTC
TRBJ2-1	-	TRBV20-1	TRBD1	CSARIDRVLNEQFF	TGCAGTGCTAGGATAGACAGGGTTTTGAATGAGCAGTTCTTC
TRBJ2-7	-	TRBV25-1	-	CASSVVNEQYF	TGTGCCAGCTCGGTCGTAAACGAGCAGTACTTC
TRBJ2-1	-	TRBV20-1	TRBD2	CSARALSGGARVSYNEQFF	TGCAGTGCTAGAGCCCTTAGCGGGGGGGCTCGGGTATCCTACAATGAGCAGTTCTTC
TRBJ1-5	-	TRBV7-2	-	CARPVRDSNQPQHF	TGTGCCAGACCCGTCCGGGATAGCAATCAGCCCCAGCATTTT
TRBJ1-1	-	TRBV10-3	TRBD1	CAISQTGGAFF	TGTGCCATCAGCCAGACAGGGGGAGCTTTCTTT
TRBJ2-1	-	TRBV9	TRBD2	CASSPQRLAPHEQFF	TGTGCCAGCAGCCCTCAGCGACTAGCGCCCCATGAGCAGTTCTTC
TRBJ2-5	-	TRBV7-2	TRBD2	CASSLNGRGAQETQYF	TGTGCCAGCAGCTTAAATGGGCGGGGGGCCCAAGAGACCCAGTACTTC
TRBJ2-1	few	TRBV9	TRBD1	CASSPTSGQGIYNEQFF	TGTGCCAGCAGCCCCACCTCGGGACAGGGAATTTACAATGAGCAGTTCTTC
TRBJ1-5	few	TRBV9	TRBD1	CASSVEGTGKAQPQHF	TGTGCCAGCAGCGTAGAAGGGACAGGGAAAGCTCAGCCCCAGCATTTT
TRBJ1-2	few	TRBV28	-	CASSVRGSHGYTF	TGTGCCAGCAGTGTAAGGGGGAGCCATGGCTACACCTTC
TRBJ2-1	-	TRBV13	-	CASSLGAESSYNEQFF	TGTGCCAGCAGCTTAGGCGCGGAGAGCTCCTACAATGAGCAGTTCTTC
TRBJ1-2	-	TRBV7-9	TRBD1	CASSSQTGANYGYTF	TGTGCCAGCAGCTCCCAGACAGGGGCCAACTATGGCTACACCTTC
TRBJ2-7	few	TRBV7-2	TRBD2	CASSFPRAGGFEQYF	TGTGCCAGCAGCTTCCCTCGAGCGGGGGGGTTCGAGCAGTACTTC
TRBJ2-7	-	TRBV4-3	TRBD2	CASSQPKGLAGSLDEQYF	TGCGCCAGCAGCCAACCTAAGGGCCTAGCGGGGAGCTTGGATGAGCAGTACTTC
TRBJ1-2	-	TRBV28	-	CASSPISVLRGYTF	TGTGCCAGCAGTCCGATCTCAGTCTTAAGGGGCTACACCTTC
TRBJ2-1	-	TRBV24-1	-	CATSDFNSYYDEQFF	TGTGCCACCAGTGATTTTAACAGTTACTACGATGAGCAGTTCTTC
TRBJ2-2	-	TRBV4-1	-	CASSQGELFF	TGCGCCAGCAGCCAGGGGGAGCTGTTTTTT
TRBJ2-3	-	TRBV18	-	CASSPRGGLSTDTQYF	TGTGCCAGCTCCCCTCGCGGGGGCCTGTCCACAGATACGCAGTATTTT
TRBJ2-2	-	TRBV6-5	-	CASSYSRTGELFF	TGTGCCAGCAGTTACTCCCGCACCGGGGAGCTGTTTTTT
TRBJ1-2	few	TRBV6-5	-	CASSYSRDTYGYTF	TGTGCCAGCAGTTACTCGAGGGACACCTATGGCTACACCTTC
TRBJ2-3	few	TRBV29-1	-	CSVEDRDRGTDTQYF	TGCAGCGTTGAAGACAGGGATAGGGGGACAGATACGCAGTATTTT
TRBJ1-2	many	TRBV29-1	-	CSVDDRSYTF	TGCAGCGTTGATGATCGTTCGTACACCTTC
TRBJ1-5	-	TRBV4-1	-	CASSQGTSSNQPQHF	TGCGCCAGCAGCCAAGGGACCTCCAGCAATCAGCCCCAGCATTTT
TRBJ1-1	few	TRBV7-2	-	CASSLELDTEAFF	TGTGCCAGCAGCTTAGAATTGGACACTGAAGCTTTCTTT
TRBJ2-2	-	TRBV11-3	-	CASSPVAGVNTGELFF	TGTGCCAGCAGCCCCGTGGCAGGGGTGAACACCGGGGAGCTGTTTTTT
TRBJ2-3	few	TRBV5-1	-	CASSSQVQPDTQYF	TGCGCCAGCAGCTCCCAGGTTCAACCCGATACGCAGTATTTT
TRBJ2-3	many	TRBV20-1	-	CSARDLVADFGDTQYF	TGCAGTGCTAGAGATCTGGTAGCTGACTTTGGAGATACGCAGTATTTT
TRBJ2-5	few	TRBV10-3	-	CAISESAGETQYF	TGTGCCATCAGTGAGTCCGCAGGGGAGACCCAGTACTTC
TRBJ2-7	-	TRBV28	TRBD1	CASSSRQGWTRNEQYF	TGTGCCAGCAGTTCTAGACAGGGATGGACTCGCAATGAGCAGTACTTC
TRBJ1-2	-	TRBV20-1	-	CSANRNYGYTF	TGCAGTGCTAACAGAAACTATGGCTACACCTTC
TRBJ2-5	few	TRBV12-3/TRBV12-4	-	CASSWTGRNQETQYF	TGTGCCAGCAGTTGGACGGGACGAAACCAAGAGACCCAGTACTTC
TRBJ2-3	many	TRBV6-5	TRBD2	CASSRHLAGATDTQYF	TGTGCCAGCAGCCGACACCTAGCGGGGGCCACAGATACGCAGTATTTT
TRBJ2-7	-	TRBV18	TRBD2	CASTPGLAGTAYEQYF	TGTGCCAGCACGCCGGGACTAGCGGGGACCGCCTACGAGCAGTACTTC
TRBJ1-2	-	TRBV12-3/TRBV12-4	-	CASSESGPSAGYTF	TGTGCCAGCAGTGAATCGGGCCCCTCCGCGGGCTACACCTTC
TRBJ2-3	-	TRBV6-5	-	CASSSFQSRGTDTQYF	TGTGCCAGCAGTTCCTTTCAATCACGTGGCACAGATACGCAGTATTTT
TRBJ1-2	-	TRBV6-6	-	CASSYYTASFYGYTF	TGTGCCAGCAGTTACTATACAGCATCCTTCTATGGCTACACCTTC
TRBJ1-1	-	TRBV30	-	CAWSDSPNTEAFF	TGTGCCTGGAGTGACAGTCCGAACACTGAAGCTTTCTTT
TRBJ2-5	-	TRBV18	-	CASSPTVRETQYF	TGTGCCAGCTCACCGACAGTCCGTGAGACCCAGTACTTC
TRBJ1-2	-	TRBV6-6	-	CASRSFGAEEGGYTF	TGTGCCAGCAGGTCCTTCGGGGCCGAGGAAGGCGGCTACACCTTC
TRBJ1-2	-	TRBV7-9	-	CASSATDNYGYTF	TGTGCCAGCAGCGCCACAGACAACTATGGCTACACCTTC
TRBJ2-1	few	TRBV20-1	TRBD2	CSARVPGLAGGRNEQFF	TGCAGTGCTAGAGTTCCGGGACTAGCGGGGGGGAGGAATGAGCAGTTCTTC
TRBJ2-3	-	TRBV7-3	-	CASSKGGTGTQYF	TGTGCCAGCAGCAAGGGGGGCACAGGTACGCAGTATTTT
TRBJ2-2	-	TRBV7-9	-	CASRTDSNTGELFF	TGTGCCAGCAGAACAGATTCGAACACCGGGGAGCTGTTTTTT
TRBJ2-3	-	TRBV4-3	TRBD2	CASSHGTSGSDTQYF	TGCGCCAGCAGCCACGGGACTAGCGGGTCAGATACGCAGTATTTT
TRBJ1-2	-	TRBV7-9	TRBD1	CASSSGTGRGYGYTF	TGTGCCAGCAGCTCAGGGACAGGGAGGGGCTATGGCTACACCTTC
TRBJ2-5	-	TRBV5-6	-	CASSVVGQDAQYF	TGTGCCAGCAGCGTGGTGGGGCAAGACGCCCAGTACTTC
TRBJ2-3	few	TRBV10-3	TRBD2	CAISSRGVDTQYF	TGTGCCATCAGCTCTCGGGGGGTTGATACGCAGTATTTT
TRBJ2-7	-	TRBV28	TRBD2	CASRLGGNSYEQYF	TGTGCCAGCAGATTGGGAGGGAACTCCTACGAGCAGTACTTC
TRBJ1-5	once	TRBV6-5	TRBD1	CASSDGQGTGETQHF	TGTGCCAGCAGTGACGGACAGGGAACGGGAGAGACCCAGCATTTT
TRBJ2-7	-	TRBV3-1	-	CASSQVAGAPYEQYF	TGTGCCAGCAGCCAAGTGGCAGGGGCCCCCTACGAGCAGTACTTC
TRBJ2-1	few	TRBV7-2	TRBD2	CASSLFAGGQGEQFF	TGTGCCAGCAGCTTGTTTGCGGGGGGCCAGGGTGAGCAGTTCTTC
TRBJ2-7	-	TRBV6-2/TRBV6-3	TRBD2	CASSFPSGSYNEQYF	TGTGCCAGCAGTTTCCCTAGCGGATCCTACAATGAGCAGTACTTC
TRBJ1-2	-	TRBV7-2	-	CASSLEVSVGYTF	TGTGCCAGCAGCTTAGAGGTCTCAGTCGGCTACACCTTC
TRBJ2-1	-	TRBV7-2	-	CASSLAWNEQFF	TGTGCCAGCAGCTTAGCGTGGAATGAGCAGTTCTTC
TRBJ2-7	-	TRBV12-3/TRBV12-4	TRBD1	CASSSGQGRFLYEQYF	TGTGCCAGCAGTTCCGGACAGGGGAGGTTCCTCTACGAGCAGTACTTC
TRBJ2-1	once	TRBV5-1	TRBD1	CSSSIGQGHYNEQFF	TGCTCCAGCAGCATCGGACAGGGTCACTACAATGAGCAGTTCTTC